The 18 T cell receptor beta chains presented below share a single source sample, sequenced in a study of T cells in localized non-small cell lung cancer. Using immunoSEQ multiplex PCR, the repertoire was profiled, and TCRdb retains in-frame clones only, with some absent. The profile shows around 30,000 clones, 88% of them singletons. The sample in question was peripheral blood, obtained before any cancer treatment. The receptors were sampled from a female donor aged 60 or older with stage III squamous cell lung carcinoma.

The chain links TRBV7-8 to TRBJ2-1, with 7 bases that match TRBD1. CDR3 length: 16 residues. Germline V gene sequence: CDR1 SGHVS, CDR2 FQNEAQ. J gave up 4 bases and V 6 bases, and 12 bases lay outside the gene matches. CDR3 in amino acids: CASSSKQGLSYNEQFF. CDR3 DNA: TGTGCCAGCAGTTCTAAACAGGGGCTGAGTTACAATGAGCAGTTCTTC.

The chain carries TRBV6-5 and TRBJ2-7; D is undetermined. V lost 0 bases to trimming and J lost 3 bases, with 9 bases between them. There are 14 residues in the CDR3. The V gene's germline CDR1 is MNHEY and CDR2 SVGAGI. This CDR3 is CASSYSGGYYEQYF. For the CDR3, the DNA is TGTGCCAGCAGTTACTCCGGCGGATACTACGAGCAGTACTTC.

This sequence joins TRBV7-3 and TRBJ2-3; 7 positions match TRBD2. Germline V lookup: CDR1 SGHTA, CDR2 FQGTGA. The CDR3 loop spans 14 amino acids. V gave up 2 bases and J gave up 5 bases; unmatched junction bases: 4. As DNA, the CDR3 is TGTGCCAGCAGCTTAGGGCTAGCGGTAGATACGCAGTATTTT. Its protein product is CASSLGLAVDTQYF.

This clone is a singleton in its sample. V is TRBV30 and J is TRBJ1-4, with 8 bases aligning to TRBD1. Trimming took 2 bases from V and 4 from J; bases not matched to a gene: 9. The CDR3 has 16 amino acids. The germline V gene encodes CDR1 GTSNPN and CDR2 SVGIG (reference sequence). This chain's CDR3 is CAWSLSGGSGNEKLFF. DNA for the CDR3: TGTGCCTGGAGTCTTTCAGGGGGCTCGGGTAATGAAAAACTGTTTTTT.

This chain uses TRBV11-2 with TRBJ1-1; possibly TRBD1 for D (5 bases). Per germline, CDR1 SGHAT and CDR2 FQNNGV. The CDR3 has 17 amino acids. The V and J ends lost 0 bases and 1 base respectively, with 15 bases between them. In DNA, the CDR3 is TGTGCCAGCAGCTTAGATTGGCAGGGCTGGTCGAACACTGAAGCTTTCTTT. Translating gives CASSLDWQGWSNTEAFF.

The chain is built from TRBV6-6 and TRBJ2-7, with D perhaps TRBD1 (5 bases). V dropped 2 bases and J dropped 1 base, with 15 bases sitting between them. CDR3 length: 16 residues. Germline CDR1 is MNHNY and CDR2 is SVGAGI (reference sequence). The CDR3, as DNA: TGTGCCAGCAGTTACGGGGCAAGGGGAAATTCCTACGAGCAGTACTTC. It specifies CASSYGARGNSYEQYF.

This chain uses TRBV5-1 with TRBJ2-2, with TRBD2 matching over 13 bases. The J segment lost 6 bases and the V segment lost 3 bases, leaving 5 bases of the junction unmatched. The germline CDR1 and CDR2 sequences are SGHRS and YFSETQ. The CDR3 covers 16 residues. CDR3 DNA: TGCGCCAGCAGCTCAACTACTAGCGGGGGGGCCGGGGAGCTGTTTTTT. Amino acids: CASSSTTSGGAGELFF.

The chain has TRBV6-1 and TRBJ2-1, with a possible D match to TRBD2 (5 bases). This CDR3 is built from 15 residues. V gave up 5 bases and J gave up 0 bases, with 11 bases separating them. Germline V gene data show CDR1 as MNHNS and CDR2 as SASEGT. CDR3 DNA: TGTGCCAGCAGTTCACTGGGGAGCTCCTACAATGAGCAGTTCTTC. It specifies CASSSLGSSYNEQFF.

This chain links TRBV10-3 with TRBJ2-7; TRBD2 might be the D (5 bases). Germline-derived CDR1 and CDR2 are ENHRY and SYGVKD. Trimming stripped 6 bases from V and 4 bases from J, with 16 bases between. There are 14 residues in the CDR3. CDR3 DNA: TGTGCCATCAGGGAACCCGGGGATTCGTACGAGCAGTACTTC. Translating gives CAIREPGDSYEQYF.

This clone was found a few times. This rearrangement joins TRBV2 to TRBJ1-5, with D perhaps matching TRBD1 (5 bases). CDR3 length equals 13 residues. The germline CDR1 and CDR2 sequences are SNHLY and FYNNEI. The germline V and J ends were trimmed by 3 bases and 2 bases, with 5 bases remaining between them. CDR3 region: CASSDRGNQPQHF. In DNA, the CDR3 is TGTGCCAGCAGTGACAGGGGCAATCAGCCCCAGCATTTT. Full variable domain (missing parts from reference TRBV2 and TRBJ1-5): EPEVTQTPSHQVTQMGQEVILRCVPISNHLYFYWYRQILGQKVEFLVSFYNNEISEKSEIFDDQFSVERPDGSNFTLKIRSTKLEDSAMYFCASSDRGNQPQHFGDGTRLSIL.

The V call is TRBV27, the J call TRBJ2-6; D uncertain. The V end lost 1 base, the J end lost 3 bases, and 1 base lay between the germline ends. Germline assignment: CDR1 MNHEY and CDR2 SMNVEV (reference sequence). This CDR3 spans 13 amino acids. CDR3 bases: TGTGCCAGCAGTTTATTTGGGGCCAACGTCCTGACTTTC. Its translation is CASSLFGANVLTF.

The chain is built from TRBV28 and TRBJ1-5; maybe TRBD1 (6 bases). CDR3 size: 13 residues. Germline V gene sequence: CDR1 MDHEN, CDR2 SYDVKM. V was cut by 10 bases and J by 6 bases, with 16 bases left in between. The DNA of the CDR3 is TGTGCCATCTCTGTCGGGGGCGTTCAGCCCCAGCATTTT. This codes for CAISVGGVQPQHF.

The chain joins TRBV28 to TRBJ1-5; D gene unclear. The V end was cut by 7 bases, the J end by 7 bases, with 20 bases between. There are 15 residues in the CDR3. In germline, CDR1 is MDHEN, CDR2 SYDVKM. CDR3 DNA sequence: TGTGCCAGCACTTCCCGGGTAATCCGGGGACAGCCCCAGCATTTT. Translation: CASTSRVIRGQPQHF.

This rearrangement joins TRBV20-1 to TRBJ2-7, with D unresolved. V shed 6 bases and J shed 2 bases, with 8 bases lying between them. The CDR3 has 11 residues. Germline V gene data show CDR1 as DFQATT and CDR2 as SNEGSKA (reference sequence). CDR3 sequence: CSALGPYEQYF. The CDR3 DNA reads as TGCAGTGCGCTCGGCCCCTACGAGCAGTACTTC.

CDR3 nucleotides: TGTGCCAGCAGTTTAGGGGGAGCCTCCGGAAACACCATATATTTT. Translating it yields CASSLGGASGNTIYF. This sequence joins TRBV27 and TRBJ1-3; D is possibly TRBD1 (5 bases). This CDR3 contains 15 residues. V was trimmed by 2 bases and J by 4 bases, leaving 12 bases between them. In germline, CDR1 is MNHEY, CDR2 SMNVEV (reference sequence).

This sequence joins TRBV27 and TRBJ2-7, with D perhaps TRBD2 (5 bases). Trimming removed 2 bases at V and 1 base at J, with 9 bases between. Germline V lookup: CDR1 MNHEY, CDR2 SMNVEV (reference sequence). This CDR3 comprises 14 residues. As DNA, the CDR3 is TGTGCCAGCAGTTTAGCGACTAATTCCTACGAGCAGTACTTC. Translating gives CASSLATNSYEQYF.

For the CDR3, the DNA is TGTGCCAGTAGTATTGTACATGACATATACAATGAGCAGTTCTTC. This codes for CASSIVHDIYNEQFF. The V gene is TRBV19, the J gene TRBJ2-1, with D unclear. The CDR3 has 15 residues. CDR1 is LNHDA and CDR2 is SQIVND in the germline V gene (reference sequence). Trimming removed 3 bases at V and 4 bases at J, with 13 bases between.

The chain combines TRBV18 with TRBJ2-4, with D possibly called TRBD1 or TRBD2 (5 bases each). The ends were cut back, 3 bases at V and 9 bases at J, with 15 bases in the middle. Germline V lookup: CDR1 KGHSH, CDR2 LQKENI. The CDR3 covers 14 residues. CDR3 protein: CASSPGTPRGIQYF. CDR3 nucleotides: TGTGCCAGCTCACCGGGGACCCCCCGAGGCATTCAGTACTTC.